This is a list of T cell receptor beta chains from one sample in a study of response to subunit inactivated influenza vaccine. MiXCR, applied by TCRdb to the RT-PCR reads, yields one record per CDR3 protein. The sample includes about 190,000 distinct CDR3 sequences, approximately 15% of them seen just once. This specimen was CD8+ T cells sorted from PBMCs, taken about 5 days after vaccination. The origin of the receptors is a man aged 50-60 years who received an inactivated influenza vaccine. Each CDR3 is given with its conserved first and last residue. Each record gives: J gene, D gene, V gene, clone size, CDR3 DNA, CDR3 protein. A D gene is named only where the DNA matches it firmly. Clone sizes are given selectively: once, few, many, or a class where the clone is expanded.

J gene: TRBJ1-5; D gene: .; V gene: TRBV6-1; clone size: few; CDR3 DNA: TGTGCCAGCAGTGTATTGACAGTTTATAGCAATCAGCCCCAGCATTTT; CDR3 protein: CASSVLTVYSNQPQHF
J gene: TRBJ2-3; D gene: .; V gene: TRBV6-1; clone size: .; CDR3 DNA: TGTGCAAGCACTAGGTCTAGCACAGATACGCAGTATTTT; CDR3 protein: CASTRSSTDTQYF
J gene: TRBJ2-3; D gene: .; V gene: TRBV15; clone size: few; CDR3 DNA: TGTGCCACCAGCAGAGTAACGGCAGATACGCAGTATTTT; CDR3 protein: CATSRVTADTQYF
J gene: TRBJ2-2; D gene: TRBD2; V gene: TRBV6-4; clone size: .; CDR3 DNA: TGTGCCAGCAGTGACCCGGCTAGCGGGAGCGGGGAGCTGTTTTTT; CDR3 protein: CASSDPASGSGELFF
J gene: TRBJ2-3; D gene: .; V gene: TRBV7-2; clone size: few; CDR3 DNA: TGTGCCAGCAGCGCGAGGGGGCTTGGGGGGGATACGCAGTATTTT; CDR3 protein: CASSARGLGGDTQYF
J gene: TRBJ1-5; D gene: .; V gene: TRBV12-3/TRBV12-4; clone size: few; CDR3 DNA: TGTGCCAGCAGTTTTCGGGGGGGGGGATTGGAGCCCCAGCATTTT; CDR3 protein: CASSFRGGGLEPQHF
J gene: TRBJ2-7; D gene: .; V gene: TRBV11-2; clone size: few; CDR3 DNA: TGTGCCAGCAGCCCTTACGGGTGGGAGCAGTACTTC; CDR3 protein: CASSPYGWEQYF
J gene: TRBJ2-5; D gene: .; V gene: TRBV27; clone size: .; CDR3 DNA: TGTGCCAGCAGTTTATCGGTGGGAGGCTCAGGGAAGACCCAGTACTTC; CDR3 protein: CASSLSVGGSGKTQYF
J gene: TRBJ2-5; D gene: .; V gene: TRBV12-3/TRBV12-4; clone size: .; CDR3 DNA: TGTGCCAGCAGTTTACTGTCAGCTAGCCAAGAGACCCAGTACTTC; CDR3 protein: CASSLLSASQETQYF
J gene: TRBJ2-1; D gene: .; V gene: TRBV29-1; clone size: .; CDR3 DNA: TGCAGCGTTGAGAGGCAGTCAGTCTCCTACAATGAGCAGTTCTTC; CDR3 protein: CSVERQSVSYNEQFF
J gene: TRBJ2-7; D gene: .; V gene: TRBV7-9; clone size: many; CDR3 DNA: TGTGCCAGCAGCTTAACCTCTCGGGGCAGGGGATACGAGCAGTACTTC; CDR3 protein: CASSLTSRGRGYEQYF
J gene: TRBJ2-5; D gene: .; V gene: TRBV4-2; clone size: .; CDR3 DNA: TGTGCCAGCAGCCAACGGGGGGCTGGGGGAGAGACCCAGTACTTC; CDR3 protein: CASSQRGAGGETQYF
J gene: TRBJ2-1; D gene: TRBD2; V gene: TRBV15; clone size: .; CDR3 DNA: TGTGCCACCAGCAGAGGGACTAGCGGGATTAGGTATGAGCAGTTCTTC; CDR3 protein: CATSRGTSGIRYEQFF
J gene: TRBJ1-1; D gene: .; V gene: TRBV7-6; clone size: .; CDR3 DNA: TGTGCCAGCAGCCCAGGGGTAGGGCGAGCTTTCTTT; CDR3 protein: CASSPGVGRAFF
J gene: TRBJ2-6; D gene: .; V gene: TRBV5-1; clone size: few; CDR3 DNA: TGCGCCAGCAGCTTGGGTCCCTCTGGGGCCAACGTCCTGACTTTC; CDR3 protein: CASSLGPSGANVLTF
J gene: TRBJ2-1; D gene: .; V gene: TRBV5-1; clone size: .; CDR3 DNA: TGCGCCAGCAGGGGTCAAGGGAACAATGAGCAGTTCTTC; CDR3 protein: CASRGQGNNEQFF
J gene: TRBJ2-1; D gene: .; V gene: TRBV7-6; clone size: .; CDR3 DNA: TGTGCCAGCAGCTTAGGCCACAGACCCTACAATAAGCAGTTCTTC; CDR3 protein: CASSLGHRPYNKQFF
J gene: TRBJ2-5; D gene: .; V gene: TRBV27; clone size: few; CDR3 DNA: TGTGCCAGCAGTTTATCCGGAAAGATAACGAGGGAGACCCAGTACTTC; CDR3 protein: CASSLSGKITRETQYF
J gene: TRBJ1-5; D gene: .; V gene: TRBV6-5; clone size: .; CDR3 DNA: TGTGCCAGCAGTTCAGATGGGGCCTATAGCAATCAGCCCCAGCATTTT; CDR3 protein: CASSSDGAYSNQPQHF
J gene: TRBJ2-2; D gene: .; V gene: TRBV7-9; clone size: .; CDR3 DNA: TGTGCCAGCAGCCTAGAGGGGGCCGGGGAGCTGTTTTTT; CDR3 protein: CASSLEGAGELFF
J gene: TRBJ1-2; D gene: .; V gene: TRBV15; clone size: .; CDR3 DNA: TGTGCCACCAGCAGGGTTCGGGGATCTGGCTACACCTTC; CDR3 protein: CATSRVRGSGYTF
J gene: TRBJ2-1; D gene: .; V gene: TRBV20-1; clone size: few; CDR3 DNA: TGCAGTGCTAGAGATAACCGGGGGCCCGACAATGAGCAGTTCTTC; CDR3 protein: CSARDNRGPDNEQFF
J gene: TRBJ2-7; D gene: .; V gene: TRBV3-1; clone size: .; CDR3 DNA: TGTGCCAGCTGCCAGGAGGTCCCTTTTACCTACGAGCAGTACTTC; CDR3 protein: CASCQEVPFTYEQYF
J gene: TRBJ2-7; D gene: TRBD1; V gene: TRBV7-8; clone size: .; CDR3 DNA: TGTGCCAGCAGCTTAGCAGCCAGGGGGCTCTACGAGCAGTACTTC; CDR3 protein: CASSLAARGLYEQYF
J gene: TRBJ2-6; D gene: TRBD1; V gene: TRBV28; clone size: few; CDR3 DNA: TGTGCCAGTTACTCCGGGACAGGGAGACACCCTGGGGCCAACGTCCTGACTTTC; CDR3 protein: CASYSGTGRHPGANVLTF
J gene: TRBJ2-7; D gene: .; V gene: TRBV14; clone size: few; CDR3 DNA: TGTGCCAGCAGCCAGGACACAGACTACGAGCAGTACTTC; CDR3 protein: CASSQDTDYEQYF
J gene: TRBJ2-1; D gene: TRBD2; V gene: TRBV4-3; clone size: many; CDR3 DNA: TGCGCCAGCAGCCATGCCGCCGGGACTAGCAATGGCAATGAGCAGTTCTTC; CDR3 protein: CASSHAAGTSNGNEQFF
J gene: TRBJ2-7; D gene: TRBD1; V gene: TRBV20-1; clone size: few; CDR3 DNA: TGCAGTGCTAGAGAGGAACAGGGGGCCCGCGTGCAGTACTTC; CDR3 protein: CSAREEQGARVQYF
J gene: TRBJ2-1; D gene: TRBD2; V gene: TRBV2; clone size: many; CDR3 DNA: TGTGCCAGCAGCGCCCCCGAGAGCGGGAGCTCCTACAATGAGCAGTTCTTC; CDR3 protein: CASSAPESGSSYNEQFF
J gene: TRBJ2-7; D gene: .; V gene: TRBV7-2; clone size: .; CDR3 DNA: TGTGCCAGCAGCTTACCAACTCCGCACGGCGAGCAGTACTTC; CDR3 protein: CASSLPTPHGEQYF
J gene: TRBJ1-1; D gene: .; V gene: TRBV2; clone size: .; CDR3 DNA: TGTGCCAGCAGTGTTCGGACATCCGAAGCTTTCTTT; CDR3 protein: CASSVRTSEAFF
J gene: TRBJ2-5; D gene: .; V gene: TRBV5-1; clone size: .; CDR3 DNA: TGCGCCAGCAGCTTGGACAGAGAGACCCAGTACTTC; CDR3 protein: CASSLDRETQYF
J gene: TRBJ1-1; D gene: .; V gene: TRBV27; clone size: once; CDR3 DNA: TGTGCCAGCAGTTTATGGCAGACGAACACTGAAGCTTTCTTT; CDR3 protein: CASSLWQTNTEAFF
J gene: TRBJ2-7; D gene: TRBD1; V gene: TRBV4-1; clone size: few; CDR3 DNA: TGCGCCAGCAGCCTTGGACAGGGGGCCCTCGAGCAGTACTTC; CDR3 protein: CASSLGQGALEQYF
J gene: TRBJ2-7; D gene: .; V gene: TRBV5-4; clone size: .; CDR3 DNA: TGTGCCAGCAGCTTGTTTCCAGGGGACTACGAGCAGTACTTC; CDR3 protein: CASSLFPGDYEQYF
J gene: TRBJ1-1; D gene: .; V gene: TRBV3-1; clone size: few; CDR3 DNA: TGTGCCAGCAGCCAAGGGGTAGGACCACACACTGAAGCTTTCTTT; CDR3 protein: CASSQGVGPHTEAFF
J gene: TRBJ2-3; D gene: TRBD1; V gene: TRBV5-8; clone size: few; CDR3 DNA: TGTGCCAGCAGCGGGACAGGGGGGACAGATACGCAGTATTTT; CDR3 protein: CASSGTGGTDTQYF
J gene: TRBJ2-2; D gene: TRBD2; V gene: TRBV7-9; clone size: few; CDR3 DNA: TGTGCCAGCAGACTTACTAGCGGAGGGAACACCGGGGAGCTGTTTTTT; CDR3 protein: CASRLTSGGNTGELFF
J gene: TRBJ2-5; D gene: TRBD2; V gene: TRBV7-2; clone size: many; CDR3 DNA: TGTGCCAGCAGCTTAGCGGGAGGGCCCAGAGAGACCCAGTACTTC; CDR3 protein: CASSLAGGPRETQYF
J gene: TRBJ2-1; D gene: .; V gene: TRBV5-1; clone size: few; CDR3 DNA: TGCGCCAGCAGCTTAGACGTAGGGGAGAACAATGAGCAGTTCTTC; CDR3 protein: CASSLDVGENNEQFF
J gene: TRBJ2-7; D gene: .; V gene: TRBV12-3/TRBV12-4; clone size: .; CDR3 DNA: TGTGCCAGCAGTTACAGGTCAACCTACGAGCAGTACTTC; CDR3 protein: CASSYRSTYEQYF
J gene: TRBJ2-7; D gene: TRBD1; V gene: TRBV6-5; clone size: few; CDR3 DNA: TGTGCCAGCAGTTACTCGAGACAGGGGGCCGCCGAGCAGTACTTC; CDR3 protein: CASSYSRQGAAEQYF
J gene: TRBJ2-1; D gene: TRBD2; V gene: TRBV6-2/TRBV6-3; clone size: few; CDR3 DNA: TGTGCCAGCAGATTTTTGGGACTAGCGGGAATCAATGAGCAGTTCTTC; CDR3 protein: CASRFLGLAGINEQFF
J gene: TRBJ2-7; D gene: TRBD2; V gene: TRBV20-1; clone size: .; CDR3 DNA: TGCAGTGCTAGAGACCTAGCGGGGGCCTACGAGCAGTACTTC; CDR3 protein: CSARDLAGAYEQYF
J gene: TRBJ1-2; D gene: .; V gene: TRBV18; clone size: .; CDR3 DNA: TGTGCCAGCTCGCCTCCCGAACTTTTGGGCTACACCTTC; CDR3 protein: CASSPPELLGYTF
J gene: TRBJ2-1; D gene: .; V gene: TRBV7-2; clone size: few; CDR3 DNA: TGTGCCAGCAGCTTAGCGCCCCATGAGCAGTTCTTC; CDR3 protein: CASSLAPHEQFF
J gene: TRBJ2-1; D gene: .; V gene: TRBV7-9; clone size: .; CDR3 DNA: TGTGCCAGCAGCCCCGGGGACTCCCCATGGGGGCAGTTCTTC; CDR3 protein: CASSPGDSPWGQFF
J gene: TRBJ2-5; D gene: .; V gene: TRBV15; clone size: .; CDR3 DNA: TGTGCCACCAGCACGGGGGGCGGGTCCCAAGAGACCCAGTACTTC; CDR3 protein: CATSTGGGSQETQYF
J gene: TRBJ2-1; D gene: TRBD2; V gene: TRBV29-1; clone size: many; CDR3 DNA: TGCAGCGTTCAACCTACTAGCGGGGGATGGAATGAGCAGTTCTTC; CDR3 protein: CSVQPTSGGWNEQFF
J gene: TRBJ2-5; D gene: .; V gene: TRBV15; clone size: few; CDR3 DNA: TGTGCCACCGCTCTTAAGGTGCAAGAGACCCAGTACTTC; CDR3 protein: CATALKVQETQYF
J gene: TRBJ2-3; D gene: TRBD2; V gene: TRBV6-2/TRBV6-3; clone size: few; CDR3 DNA: TGTGCCAGCAGCGTCACTAGCGGGAGGGCCCCAGATACGCAGTATTTT; CDR3 protein: CASSVTSGRAPDTQYF
J gene: TRBJ2-1; D gene: TRBD2; V gene: TRBV12-3/TRBV12-4; clone size: .; CDR3 DNA: TGTGCCAGCCTTCGCCCCGGGGGGGTCACCTACAATGAGCAGTTCTTC; CDR3 protein: CASLRPGGVTYNEQFF
J gene: TRBJ2-3; D gene: TRBD1; V gene: TRBV9; clone size: .; CDR3 DNA: TGTGCCAGCAGCCTAGGACAGGGTCTTAGCACAGATACGCAGTATTTT; CDR3 protein: CASSLGQGLSTDTQYF
J gene: TRBJ1-4; D gene: .; V gene: TRBV2; clone size: .; CDR3 DNA: TGTGCCAGCAGTCCTCAGGGTGCGAATTGGAATGAAAAACTGTTTTTT; CDR3 protein: CASSPQGANWNEKLFF
J gene: TRBJ2-5; D gene: .; V gene: TRBV9; clone size: .; CDR3 DNA: TGTGCCAGCAGCGTAGCTGGGGGAGGCGAGACCCAGTACTTC; CDR3 protein: CASSVAGGGETQYF
J gene: TRBJ2-3; D gene: TRBD2; V gene: TRBV14; clone size: .; CDR3 DNA: TGTGCCAGCAGCCAACTAGCGGTTACTAGCACAGATACGCAGTATTTT; CDR3 protein: CASSQLAVTSTDTQYF
J gene: TRBJ2-1; D gene: .; V gene: TRBV20-1; clone size: few; CDR3 DNA: TGCAGTGCTAGAGCGGTGGAGGAGGGCCTCGCGAATGAGCAGTTCTTC; CDR3 protein: CSARAVEEGLANEQFF
J gene: TRBJ1-1; D gene: TRBD1; V gene: TRBV10-3; clone size: many; CDR3 DNA: TGTGCCATCGGACAGGGGTGGACTGAAGCTTTCTTT; CDR3 protein: CAIGQGWTEAFF
J gene: TRBJ2-7; D gene: .; V gene: TRBV6-5; clone size: .; CDR3 DNA: TGTGCCAGCAGTTATGTCGGACCGTCCTACGAGCAGTACTTC; CDR3 protein: CASSYVGPSYEQYF
J gene: TRBJ2-7; D gene: .; V gene: TRBV29-1; clone size: many; CDR3 DNA: TGCAGCGTTATACAGGGAGGGGAGCAGTACTTC; CDR3 protein: CSVIQGGEQYF